This TCR beta chain emerged from a study of blood T cell repertoires in COVID-19. Study-level information: The United States, Italy and Spain were the sources of the acute and convalescent COVID-19 samples.

Sequencing used immunoSEQ multiplex PCR; TCRdb keeps in-frame clones, though not all of them. This sample carries 150,000 to 200,000 clones, approximately 79% of them seen once, and the ten largest clones take 4.5% to 6.5%. The CDR3 totals 14 residues. Trimming pared 1 base from V and 0 bases from J, leaving 6 bases between. Germline V lookup: CDR1 KGHSH, CDR2 LQKENI. Grouping used clinical history reported by participants in a survey and questionnaire. The J gene is TRBJ1-1, the V gene TRBV18; D might be TRBD1 (6 bases). This TCR came from an older woman with acute COVID-19. The sample comprised PBMCs or T cells enriched from blood (not recorded which). The CDR3 DNA reads TGTGCCAGCTCACCACAGGGGGTGAACACTGAAGCTTTCTTT. Protein sequence: CASSPQGVNTEAFF.